In this sample, the clone carrying this T cell receptor beta chain turned up a few times. TCRdb redid the calling of the PCR reads with MiXCR, one entry per CDR3 protein. The sample contains tens of thousands of distinct CDR3 sequences, less than 60% of which appear only once. This sample stems from a study of CD4 and CD8 cells across lung adenocarcinoma regions. The patients had localized lung adenocarcinoma, a non-small cell subtype. CDR3 length equals 14 residues. Looked up from germline, CDR1 is MNHNS and CDR2 is SASEGT. Between the trimmed V and J ends, which lost 0 bases and 2 bases, there was a span of 5 bases.

The receptor was isolated from a male donor with lung adenocarcinoma. The CD4 and CD8 labels of this study may be unreliable. The chain employs TRBV6-1 and TRBJ1-3; D remains unclear. The sequencing input was CD8+ T cells from the center of a lung tumor. The CDR3 nucleotides read TGTGCCAGCAGTGAAGCAACAGCTGGAAACACCATATATTTT. This encodes CASSEATAGNTIYF.